The 20 T cell receptor beta chains presented below share a single source sample, sequenced in a study of brain T cells in children with intractable seizures. Method: immunoSEQ multiplex PCR; TCRdb's copy keeps in-frame clones and lacks some. The sample carries 110,000 or so clones, 94% recorded once. This sample comprised peripheral blood, obtained at surgery. The source of these receptors is a boy in the first two years of life with hemimegalencephaly and intractable seizures.

The chain couples TRBV29-1 to TRBJ1-2, with 10 bases that match TRBD1. Losses at the gene ends were 4 bases for V and 3 bases for J; bases not matched to a gene: 14. CDR3 length: 17 amino acids. Germline V gene lookup returns CDR1 SQVTM and CDR2 ANQGSEA. In DNA, the CDR3 is TGCAGCGTTGTCCGTCCCGGGACAGGGGTCGGATACTATGGCTACACCTTC. Amino acids: CSVVRPGTGVGYYGYTF.

The chain has TRBV7-2 and TRBJ2-7; D unresolved. V lost 0 bases to trimming and J lost 3 bases, with 12 bases between them. This CDR3 region has 15 residues. From germline, CDR1 is SGHTA and CDR2 FQGNSA. The CDR3 reads CASSLALGWYYEQYF. The CDR3 DNA sequence: TGTGCCAGCAGCTTAGCCTTGGGCTGGTACTACGAGCAGTACTTC.

V and J are TRBV9 and TRBJ2-5, with TRBD2 matching 7 bases. The CDR3 extends over 14 amino acids. Germline V gene sequence: CDR1 SGDLS, CDR2 YYNGEE. The ends lost 4 bases at V and 6 bases at J; junction bases unmatched: 9. CDR3 in amino acids: CASSPTSAKKTQYF. CDR3 in DNA: TGTGCCAGCAGCCCCACTAGCGCCAAGAAGACCCAGTACTTC.

As to this clone: Germline and junction disagree at one end, which may indicate a read error. The J gene is TRBJ2-7, the V gene TRBV7-2, with 7 bases lining up with TRBD2. The CDR3 is made up of 16 amino acids. Germline V gene sequence: CDR1 SGHTA, CDR2 FQGNSA. DNA for the CDR3: TGTGCCACCAGCCTCCTTCCCGGGACGGGGGGTTACGAGCAGTACTTC. This encodes CATSLLPGTGGYEQYF.

The chain employs TRBV6-1 and TRBJ1-5; the D gene is possibly TRBD1 (6 bases). V lost 0 bases to trimming and J lost 4 bases, with 16 bases between them. Germline loops: CDR1 MNHNS, CDR2 SASEGT. The CDR3 totals 17 residues. The DNA of the CDR3 is TGTGCCAGCAGTGAAGCGCTGGTGACAGGAATAAATCAGCCCCAGCATTTT. Amino acid sequence: CASSEALVTGINQPQHF.

CDR3 in amino acids: CASSDDYADPDYNEQFF. CDR3 bases: TGTGCCAGCAGTGACGATTATGCGGACCCGGACTACAATGAGCAGTTCTTC. This chain links TRBV2 with TRBJ2-1; D not certain. The CDR3 totals 17 residues. Germline lookup yields CDR1 SNHLY and CDR2 FYNNEI. Trimming took off 3 bases at V and 3 bases at J, with 18 bases between the two ends.

The rearrangement joins TRBV6-1 to TRBJ1-2; D gene unclear. V lost 2 bases, J lost 2 bases, and 3 bases lay in between. Germline lookup yields CDR1 MNHNS and CDR2 SASEGT. The CDR3 is 12 residues long. The CDR3 DNA follows: TGTGCCAGCAGTGAACAAAACTATGGCTACACCTTC. This sequence encodes CASSEQNYGYTF.

The rearrangement uses TRBV18 and TRBJ2-4; D is ambiguous. This CDR3 comprises 14 residues. Germline CDR1 KGHSH, CDR2 LQKENI. V lost 3 bases to trimming and J lost 1 base, with 7 bases between them. CDR3 DNA: TGTGCCAGCTCACCCGTCCTTGCCAAAAACATTCAGTACTTC. Translated: CASSPVLAKNIQYF.

V and J are TRBV28 and TRBJ2-7; TRBD2 agrees at 15 bases. The CDR3 spans 17 residues. Trimming cost V 8 bases and J 0 bases; bases outside gene matches: 8. Germline V lookup: CDR1 MDHEN, CDR2 SYDVKM. The CDR3 reads CASFGTSGRKSSYEQYF. CDR3 nucleotide sequence: TGTGCCAGCTTCGGGACTAGCGGGAGGAAATCCTCCTACGAGCAGTACTTC.

As concerns this clone: Different DNA sequences within this sample yield the same CDR3. The chain joins TRBV19 to TRBJ2-1; no clear D gene. Germline CDR1 is LNHDA and CDR2 is SQIVND (reference sequence). The CDR3 loop spans 11 amino acids. Trimming removed 3 bases from V and 7 bases from J, with 4 bases in between. CDR3 DNA sequence: TGTGCCAGTAGTATGGGAAATGAGCAGTTCTTC. Amino acid sequence: CASSMGNEQFF.

J is TRBJ2-7 and V is TRBV28; TRBD1 matches 8 bases. The trim removed 3 bases at V and 2 bases at J, leaving 6 bases unmatched. The CDR3 is made up of 15 amino acids. Germline CDR1 reads MDHEN; CDR2 reads SYDVKM. CDR3 sequence (DNA): TGTGCCAGCAGTTTCATCAGGGGGCTTACCTACGAGCAGTACTTC. Its translation: CASSFIRGLTYEQYF.

The sample holds one count of this clone. This chain joins TRBV6-6 and TRBJ2-7, with D tentatively TRBD1 (5 bases). The CDR3 runs 15 residues. Germline V gives CDR1 MNHNY, CDR2 SVGAGI (reference sequence). Trimming removed 2 bases at V and 4 bases at J, with 15 bases between. In DNA, the CDR3 is TGTGCCAGCAGTTACGGAGACAGCCTCGGGTACGAGCAGTACTTC. Its protein product is CASSYGDSLGYEQYF.

The J gene is TRBJ2-5, the V gene TRBV5-5; no clear D. The CDR3 is made up of 11 amino acids. Trimming removed 2 bases at V and 4 bases at J, with 3 bases between. Per the germline V gene, CDR1 is SGHKS and CDR2 is YYEKEE (reference sequence). CDR3 nucleotide sequence: TGTGCCAGCAGCTTACTAGAGACCCAGTACTTC. Translating it yields CASSLLETQYF. Complete variable domain (other parts from reference TRBV5-5 and TRBJ2-5): DAGVTQSPTHLIKTRGQQVTLRCSPISGHKSVSWYQQVLGQGPQFIFQYYEKEERGRGNFPDRFSARQFPNYSSELNVNALLLGDSALYLCASSLLETQYFGPGTRLLVL.

This chain uses TRBV2 with TRBJ2-7; maybe TRBD2 (5 bases). V lost 6 bases to trimming and J lost 0 bases, with 6 bases between them. CDR3 size: 12 residues. CDR1 SNHLY and CDR2 FYNNEI come from the germline V gene. The DNA for the CDR3 is TGTGCCAGCAGGGACTTCTCCTACGAGCAGTACTTC. Translated, it gives CASRDFSYEQYF.

The chain has TRBV6-1 and TRBJ2-3; D assignment may be TRBD1 or TRBD2 (5 bases each). Trimming removed 4 bases from V and 5 bases from J, with 22 bases in between. The CDR3 totals 17 residues. The germline CDR1 and CDR2 sequences are MNHNS and SASEGT. Here the CDR3 reads CASSVGPGTTRGDTQYF. The CDR3 DNA reads as TGTGCCAGCAGTGTTGGACCCGGGACCACGAGAGGAGATACGCAGTATTTT.

Only one count was recorded for this clone. The chain joins TRBV4-3 to TRBJ2-3, with D tentatively TRBD1 (6 bases). V was clipped by 0 bases and J by 2 bases, with 12 bases between them. There are 16 residues in the CDR3. Germline values: CDR1 LGHNA, CDR2 YSLEER. CDR3 region: CASSQDRGHFTDTQYF. CDR3 nucleotide sequence: TGCGCCAGCAGCCAAGATCGGGGACACTTCACAGATACGCAGTATTTT.

The V and J genes are TRBV15 and TRBJ2-1; 9 bases line up with TRBD2. This CDR3 region has 15 residues. The J segment lost 9 bases and the V segment lost 2 bases, leaving 8 bases of the junction unmatched. Per the germline V gene, CDR1 is LNHNV and CDR2 is YYDKDF (reference sequence). The CDR3, as DNA: TGTGCCACCAGCAGACTAGCGGGATACGAGGGTGAGCAGTTCTTC. It yields the protein CATSRLAGYEGEQFF. The full variable domain, with the rest looked up from reference TRBV15 and TRBJ2-1, is DAMVIQNPRYQVTQFGKPVTLSCSQTLNHNVMYWYQQKSSQAPKLLFHYYDKDFNNEADTPDNFQSRRPNTSFCFLDIRSPGLGDTAMYLCATSRLAGYEGEQFFGPGTRLTVL.

The V and J genes are TRBV30 and TRBJ2-2; D remains ambiguous. V was shortened by 5 bases and J by 1 base, with 5 bases between the two germline ends. The CDR3 runs to 12 residues. Germline-derived CDR1 and CDR2 are GTSNPN and SVGIG (reference sequence). The CDR3 region has the DNA TGTGCCTGGTCAAGGAACACCGGGGAGCTGTTTTTT. This sequence encodes CAWSRNTGELFF.

The V gene is TRBV7-6, the J gene TRBJ2-3; weak D call: TRBD1 (6 bases). Germline V gene data show CDR1 as SGHVS and CDR2 as FNYEAQ. Deletions cut 3 bases from V and 4 bases from J, with 14 bases between. This CDR3 has 15 residues. CDR3 protein: CASSLGQGLPDTQYF. As DNA, the CDR3 is TGTGCCAGCAGCTTGGGGCAGGGGCTCCCAGATACGCAGTATTTT.

The rearrangement uses TRBV29-1 and TRBJ1-5; D is unclear. The germline V gene encodes CDR1 SQVTM and CDR2 ANQGSEA. The CDR3 loop spans 13 amino acids. The V end lost 7 bases, the J end lost 0 bases, and 10 bases lay between the germline ends. The CDR3 coding sequence is TGCAGCGCTGCTACCAATAGCAATCAGCCCCAGCATTTT. Amino acid sequence: CSAATNSNQPQHF.